A single sample gave rise to the 26 T cell receptor beta chains below, sequenced in a study of T-cell reconstitution after alpha-beta-depleted transplantation in children (dated by TCRdb to the mid-2010s). Library preparation was by PCR. The run used an Illumina HiSeq 2500. Molecular barcoding was employed in the preparation of TCR libraries, with unique molecular identifiers being used to normalize TCRbeta repertoire quantification. TCRdb redid the processing of the public reads, applying fastp at Q25 and MiXCR, and retained in-frame beta chains. Identical CDR3 protein sequences are pooled into one entry, listed with their most common genes and DNA. For this sample the table gives approximately 520,000 distinct CDR3 sequences, of which approximately 30% were detected only once. The ten largest clones add up to around 2.4% of the sample. The sample in question was PBMCs from the stem cell graft donor, obtained from the stem cell graft. These receptors were collected from a human donor who donated a stem cell graft to a child with aplastic anemia.

V gene TRBV4-3 combines with J gene TRBJ2-5; 9 bases agree with TRBD1. V lost 1 base to trimming and J lost 5 bases; unmatched junction nucleotides: 5. Germline V CDR1 and CDR2: LGHNA, YSLEER. CDR3 size: 15 residues. The DNA of the CDR3 is TGCGCCAGCAGCCAAGGGACAGGGGAGGCGGAGACCCAGTACTTC. This codes for CASSQGTGEAETQYF.

The chain has TRBV28 and TRBJ2-7; 11 bases align to TRBD2. The CDR3 length is 18 residues. From germline, CDR1 is MDHEN and CDR2 SYDVKM. Trimming cost V 3 bases and J 4 bases; bases outside gene matches: 14. CDR3 region: CASSFLIGLAGGLYEQYF. The CDR3 bases are TGTGCCAGCAGTTTCTTAATAGGATTAGCGGGAGGGCTATACGAGCAGTACTTC. Looking up the rest from reference TRBV28 and TRBJ2-7 gives the full variable domain: DVKVTQSSRYLVKRTGEKVFLECVQDMDHENMFWYRQDPGLGLRLIYFSYDVKMKEKGDIPEGYSVSREKKERFSLILESASTNQTSMYLCASSFLIGLAGGLYEQYFGPGTRLTVT.

This rearrangement joins TRBV4-3 to TRBJ2-5; 9 nucleotides align to TRBD2. The CDR3 consists of 17 residues. In germline, CDR1 is LGHNA, CDR2 YSLEER. V was clipped by 1 base and J by 0 bases; unmatched bases: 6. CDR3 sequence (DNA): TGCGCCAGCAGCCAAGTTGGGACTAGCCAGTACCAAGAGACCCAGTACTTC. It is translated as CASSQVGTSQYQETQYF.

V gene TRBV20-1 combines with J gene TRBJ1-5; D is uncertain. Per germline, CDR1 DFQATT and CDR2 SNEGSKA (reference sequence). The CDR3 is 16 residues long. With 1 base removed from V and 0 bases from J, the gap between germline ends came to 13 bases. CDR3 loop: CSARASILGSNQPQHF. The DNA of the CDR3 is TGCAGTGCTAGAGCGTCAATACTGGGTAGCAATCAGCCCCAGCATTTT.

This clonotype has just a few counts. J is TRBJ2-5 and V is TRBV27; D gene unclear. The V end was cut by 5 bases, the J end by 4 bases, with 14 bases between. Looked up from germline, CDR1 is MNHEY and CDR2 is SMNVEV (reference sequence). The CDR3 runs 14 residues. The CDR3 DNA follows: TGTGCCAGCAGTATTCGACAAAGCTCAGAGACCCAGTACTTC. This translates into CASSIRQSSETQYF.

This clonotype was seen only a few times. The chain joins TRBV20-1 to TRBJ1-5; D remains ambiguous. Germline values: CDR1 DFQATT, CDR2 SNEGSKA (reference sequence). Trimming left V 3 bases short and J 5 bases short, with 23 bases between. The CDR3 spans 17 residues. The CDR3 is CSASIPRSGHFDQPQHF. The CDR3 DNA reads TGCAGTGCTAGTATACCGCGGTCCGGGCACTTTGATCAGCCCCAGCATTTT.

The chain couples TRBV27 to TRBJ1-1, with D hard to call. The germline V gene has CDR1 MNHEY and CDR2 SMNVEV (reference sequence). Trimming pared 3 bases from V and 1 base from J, leaving 9 bases between. The CDR3 is 14 residues long. CDR3 sequence: CASSLREENTEAFF. The DNA for the CDR3 is TGTGCCAGCAGTTTGAGAGAAGAGAACACTGAAGCTTTCTTT.

V usage is TRBV5-4 and J usage is TRBJ1-4, with TRBD1 matching over 7 bases. Looked up from germline, CDR1 is SGHNT and CDR2 is YYREEE (reference sequence). CDR3 length: 14 amino acids. After removal of 5 bases from V and 3 bases from J, the junction contained 4 bases not matched to a gene. This CDR3 is CASSTGTANEKLFF. CDR3 sequence (DNA): TGTGCCAGCAGTACCGGGACAGCTAATGAAAAACTGTTTTTT.

This clonotype was picked up many times. V and J are TRBV12-3 or TRBV12-4 and TRBJ2-7; D might be TRBD1 (5 bases). V lost 5 bases to trimming and J lost 2 bases, with 10 bases between them. The CDR3 spans 13 residues. CDR3 protein: CASSPSGTYEQYV. In DNA form, the CDR3 reads TGTGCCAGCAGTCCTTCAGGGACCTACGAGCAGTACGTC.

This clonotype was seen only a few times. This chain joins TRBV6-1 and TRBJ1-5; 7 bases are a match to TRBD1. CDR3 length: 19 amino acids. CDR1 and CDR2 from the germline V gene are MNHNS and SASEGT. Trimming took 7 bases from V and 6 from J; bases not matched to a gene: 24. CDR3 sequence (DNA): TGTGCCAGCAACATCCCTAGACGAAGGGACAGCCATTCTAGTCAGCCCCAGCATTTT. Translation: CASNIPRRRDSHSSQPQHF.

This chain links TRBV5-1 with TRBJ1-1; 7 bases match TRBD1. V shed 1 base, J shed 1 base, and the junction held 4 bases outside the gene matches. This CDR3 is built from 15 residues. Germline lookup yields CDR1 SGHRS and CDR2 YFSETQ. The CDR3 coding sequence is TGCGCCAGCAGCTTGAGGGGGCCCGGGAACACTGAAGCTTTCTTT. This gives the protein CASSLRGPGNTEAFF.

The sample holds a few counts of this clonotype. The J gene is TRBJ2-7, the V gene TRBV20-1; TRBD2 matches 9 bases. This CDR3 has 14 residues. The ends lost 3 bases at V and 4 bases at J; junction bases unmatched: 7. The germline V gene encodes CDR1 DFQATT and CDR2 SNEGSKA (reference sequence). The CDR3 nucleotides read TGCAGTGCTAGGAGCGGGAGGACCATTTACGAGCAGTACTTC. This encodes CSARSGRTIYEQYF.

The chain carries TRBV18 and TRBJ2-7, with TRBD1 identical over 8 bases. CDR1 is KGHSH and CDR2 is LQKENI in the germline V gene. The CDR3 is 15 amino acids. V shed 6 bases, J shed 2 bases, and the junction held 9 bases outside the gene matches. In DNA, the CDR3 is TGTGCCAGCTCCGTAACCGGGACAGGCCCCTACGAGCAGTACTTC. It translates to CASSVTGTGPYEQYF.

The rearrangement uses TRBV12-3 or TRBV12-4 and TRBJ2-5; tentatively, D is TRBD1 or TRBD2 (5 bases each). The CDR3 sequence is 16 residues long. V lost 7 bases and J 7 bases, leaving 25 bases between the germline ends. The CDR3 bases are TGTGCCAGCACCCATCAGGGCCAAGGGGAGATTAGGACCCAGTACTTC. This translates into CASTHQGQGEIRTQYF.

This chain links TRBV7-8 with TRBJ2-3; no clear D. Germline CDR1 reads SGHVS; CDR2 reads FQNEAQ. This CDR3 has 16 amino acids. V lost 0 bases, J lost 0 bases, and 10 bases lay in between. The CDR3 DNA reads as TGTGCCAGCAGCTTAGCGGTAGTTCTTAGCACAGATACGCAGTATTTT. Translated: CASSLAVVLSTDTQYF.

This clonotype was detected a few times. V gene TRBV9 combines with J gene TRBJ2-1, with D possibly matching TRBD1 (5 bases). The CDR3 has 12 amino acids. The V gene lost 3 bases and the J gene lost 7 bases, with 8 bases spanning the gap. Germline CDR1 reads SGDLS; CDR2 reads YYNGEE. CDR3 loop: CASSDSGNEQFF. CDR3 nucleotides: TGTGCCAGCAGCGATTCAGGGAATGAGCAGTTCTTC.

This clonotype has a handful of counts. The chain recombines TRBV12-3 or TRBV12-4 with TRBJ1-1; D ambiguous. The germline V and J ends were trimmed by 5 bases and 1 base, with 14 bases remaining between them. The CDR3 consists of 15 residues. The DNA of the CDR3 is TGTGCCAGCAGTCCGCAAGGTGGTCCGAACACTGAAGCTTTCTTT. Protein product: CASSPQGGPNTEAFF.

The chain uses TRBV5-1 and TRBJ2-7; D is unclear. V lost 2 bases to trimming and J lost 1 base, with 10 bases between them. The CDR3 sequence is 14 residues long. Germline CDR1 and CDR2: SGHRS and YFSETQ. CDR3 loop: CASSFDPSSYEQYV. DNA of the CDR3: TGCGCCAGCAGCTTTGATCCTTCATCCTACGAGCAGTACGTC.

This clonotype was picked up a small number of times. The rearrangement joins TRBV4-2 to TRBJ2-6; D ambiguous. V lost 0 bases and J lost 0, with 3 bases in between. The CDR3 has 15 amino acids. The germline V gene encodes CDR1 LGHNA and CDR2 YNFKEQ. As DNA, the CDR3 is TGTGCCAGCAGCCAAGAGTTCTCTGGGGCCAACGTCCTGACTTTC. Its translation is CASSQEFSGANVLTF.

This chain connects TRBV29-1 to TRBJ1-1, with unresolved D. The ends were cut back, 6 bases at V and 1 base at J, with 6 bases in the middle. Germline CDR1 is SQVTM and CDR2 is ANQGSEA. The CDR3 extends over 11 amino acids. CDR3 nucleotide sequence: TGCAGCGTAATAGGGAACACTGAAGCTTTCTTT. Translating gives CSVIGNTEAFF. The entire variable domain, with the rest obtained from reference TRBV29-1 and TRBJ1-1, is as follows: SAVISQKPSRDICQRGTSLTIQCQVDSQVTMMFWYRQQPGQSLTLIATANQGSEATYESGFVIDKFPISRPNLTFSTLTVSNMSPEDSSIYLCSVIGNTEAFFGQGTRLTVV.

J is TRBJ1-6 and V is TRBV6-1, with a possible D match to TRBD1 (6 bases). The CDR3 runs 16 residues. V lost 8 bases to trimming and J lost 7 bases, with 21 bases between them. Germline V gives CDR1 MNHNS, CDR2 SASEGT. CDR3 DNA sequence: TGTGCCAGCGGACAGACCGACGCCCTGGTAAATTCACCCCTCCACTTT. It translates to CASGQTDALVNSPLHF.

The table lists this clonotype with a few counts. The chain uses TRBV3-1 and TRBJ2-7; the D gene is possibly TRBD2 (6 bases). The CDR3 extends over 14 amino acids. The ends were cut back, 4 bases at V and 1 base at J, with 11 bases in the middle. From germline, CDR1 is LGHDT and CDR2 YNNKEL (reference sequence). As DNA, the CDR3 is TGTGCCAGCAGCCCGGGACTTCTATCCTACGAGCAGTACTTC. Translated: CASSPGLLSYEQYF.

This clonotype was counted only a few times. The chain recombines TRBV6-2 or TRBV6-3 with TRBJ2-1; TRBD2 matches 10 bases. The CDR3 loop spans 15 amino acids. J lost 4 bases, V lost 2 bases, and 2 bases had no gene match. Looked up from germline, CDR1 is MNHEY and CDR2 is SVGEGT. As DNA, the CDR3 is TGTGCCAGCAGTTACCTAGCGGGAGAATACAATGAGCAGTTCTTC. Translating gives CASSYLAGEYNEQFF.

The V and J genes are TRBV19 and TRBJ1-5; tentative D call: TRBD1 (5 bases). Germline CDR1 is LNHDA and CDR2 is SQIVND (reference sequence). The CDR3 sequence is 15 residues long. The germline V and J ends were trimmed by 2 bases and 0 bases, with 8 bases remaining between them. The CDR3 sequence is CASSIQGPSNQPQHF. The DNA of the CDR3 is TGTGCCAGTAGTATACAGGGACCTAGCAATCAGCCCCAGCATTTT.

The rearrangement links TRBV11-3 to TRBJ1-4; D not certain. Per the germline V gene, CDR1 is SGHNT and CDR2 is YENEEA. This CDR3 contains 14 residues. The V gene lost 5 bases and the J gene lost 7 bases, with 14 bases spanning the gap. The CDR3 DNA follows: TGTGCCAGCAGCCCAGACGCGGAATCTGAAAAACTGTTTTTT. Residues: CASSPDAESEKLFF.

This clonotype was recorded a few times. The J gene is TRBJ1-2, the V gene TRBV27; D gene unclear. In germline, CDR1 is MNHEY, CDR2 SMNVEV (reference sequence). V was pared by 2 bases and J by 3 bases, with 10 bases between. The CDR3 has 14 amino acids. Here the CDR3 DNA reads TGTGCCAGCAGTTTACGGGTATGGGACTATGGCTACACCTTC. Protein: CASSLRVWDYGYTF.